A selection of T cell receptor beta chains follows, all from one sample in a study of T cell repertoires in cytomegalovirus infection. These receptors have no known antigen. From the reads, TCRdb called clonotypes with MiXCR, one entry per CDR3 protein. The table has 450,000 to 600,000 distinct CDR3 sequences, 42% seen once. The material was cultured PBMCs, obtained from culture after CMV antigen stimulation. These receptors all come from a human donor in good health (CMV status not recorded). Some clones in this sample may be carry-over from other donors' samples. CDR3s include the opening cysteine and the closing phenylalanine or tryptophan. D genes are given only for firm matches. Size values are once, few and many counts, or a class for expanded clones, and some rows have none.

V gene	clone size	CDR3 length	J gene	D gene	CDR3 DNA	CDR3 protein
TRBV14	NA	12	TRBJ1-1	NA	TGTGCCAGCAGCCACGGGGGCGCTGAAGCTTTCTTT	CASSHGGAEAFF
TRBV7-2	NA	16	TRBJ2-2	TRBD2	TGTGCCAGCAGCTTAGCGCGGACTAGGAATCCCGGGGAGCTGTTTTTT	CASSLARTRNPGELFF
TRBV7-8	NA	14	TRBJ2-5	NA	TGTGCCAGCACCACCTGGGGCAGCCAAGAGACCCAGTACTTC	CASTTWGSQETQYF
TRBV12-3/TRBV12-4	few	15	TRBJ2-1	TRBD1	TGTGCCAGCAGTTTCAGACAGGGAGCGGTCAATGAGCAGTTCTTC	CASSFRQGAVNEQFF
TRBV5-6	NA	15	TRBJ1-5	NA	TGTGCCAGCAGCCGCCTGGGAGGTAGCAATCAGCCCCAGCATTTT	CASSRLGGSNQPQHF
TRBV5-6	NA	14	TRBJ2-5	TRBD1	TGTGCCAGCAGCTTGGGGACAGGCCAATGGACCCAGTACTTC	CASSLGTGQWTQYF
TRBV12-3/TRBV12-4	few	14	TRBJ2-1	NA	TGTGCCAGCACACGCGATCGTGGTGACAATGAGCAGTTCTTC	CASTRDRGDNEQFF
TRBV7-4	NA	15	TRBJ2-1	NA	TGTGCCAGCATCAGAGGACGCAGCTCCTACAATGAGCAGTTCTTC	CASIRGRSSYNEQFF
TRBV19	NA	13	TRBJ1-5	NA	TGTGCCAGTGGTGGGGTTGACAATCAGCCCCAGCATTTT	CASGGVDNQPQHF
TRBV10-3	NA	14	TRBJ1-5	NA	TGTGCCATCAGTGAAATGGCGGAAGTTCAGCCCCAGCATTTT	CAISEMAEVQPQHF
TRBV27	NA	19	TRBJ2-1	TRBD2	TGTGCCAGCAGCTTTGGACTAGCGGGAGGATTCGGTAGTTTCAATGAGCAGTTCTTC	CASSFGLAGGFGSFNEQFF
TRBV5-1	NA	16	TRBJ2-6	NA	TGCGCCAGCGGGTCCGCAGGCCTAAGGGGGGCCAACGTCCTGACTTTC	CASGSAGLRGANVLTF
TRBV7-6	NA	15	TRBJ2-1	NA	TGTGCCAGCAGCTTAGCCTACCGAAGAAGGGATGAGCAGTTCTTC	CASSLAYRRRDEQFF
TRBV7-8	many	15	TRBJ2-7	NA	TGTGCCAGCAGCTTAGCTATTTTCGGGAGTAGCGAGCAGTACTTC	CASSLAIFGSSEQYF
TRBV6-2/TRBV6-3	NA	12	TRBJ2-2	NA	TGTGCCAGCAGAACTAGTGTCGGGGAGCTGTTTTTT	CASRTSVGELFF
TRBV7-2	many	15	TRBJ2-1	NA	TGTGCCAGCTCCCTAGCCGGGAGCGGTTACAATGAGCAGTTCTTC	CASSLAGSGYNEQFF
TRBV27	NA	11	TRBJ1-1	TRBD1	TGTGTCGTAGGACAGGGGAATTTGGCTTTCTTT	CVVGQGNLAFF
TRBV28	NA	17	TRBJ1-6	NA	TGTGCCAGCAGCTCAAATACCGGGTCCATCTATAATTCACCCCTCCACTTT	CASSSNTGSIYNSPLHF
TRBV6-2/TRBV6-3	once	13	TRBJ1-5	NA	TGTGCCAGCAGTCCCCCGGGCCCCGAGCCCCAGCATTTT	CASSPPGPEPQHF
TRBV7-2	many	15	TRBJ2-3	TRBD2	TGTGCCAGCAGCTCCACTAGCGGGGGGACAGATACGCAGTATTTT	CASSSTSGGTDTQYF
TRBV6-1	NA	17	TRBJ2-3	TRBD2	TGTGCCAGCAGTTCTCTGGGACTAGCGGCTCCTACAGATACGCAGTATTTT	CASSSLGLAAPTDTQYF
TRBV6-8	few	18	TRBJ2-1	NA	TGTGCCAGCAGCCAGTCGTCCCCCCAGGTTACCCCCTACAATGAGCAGTTCTTC	CASSQSSPQVTPYNEQFF
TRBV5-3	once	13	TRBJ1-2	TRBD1	TGTGCCAGCACCCGAGGACAGGGGCATGGCTACACCTTC	CASTRGQGHGYTF
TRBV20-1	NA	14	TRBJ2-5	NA	TGCAGTGCTCTACTACTTATTCCGGGGGAGACCCAGTACTTC	CSALLLIPGETQYF
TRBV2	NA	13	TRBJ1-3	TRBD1	TGTGCCAGCTCGGGACAGGGAGTTGACACCATATATTTT	CASSGQGVDTIYF